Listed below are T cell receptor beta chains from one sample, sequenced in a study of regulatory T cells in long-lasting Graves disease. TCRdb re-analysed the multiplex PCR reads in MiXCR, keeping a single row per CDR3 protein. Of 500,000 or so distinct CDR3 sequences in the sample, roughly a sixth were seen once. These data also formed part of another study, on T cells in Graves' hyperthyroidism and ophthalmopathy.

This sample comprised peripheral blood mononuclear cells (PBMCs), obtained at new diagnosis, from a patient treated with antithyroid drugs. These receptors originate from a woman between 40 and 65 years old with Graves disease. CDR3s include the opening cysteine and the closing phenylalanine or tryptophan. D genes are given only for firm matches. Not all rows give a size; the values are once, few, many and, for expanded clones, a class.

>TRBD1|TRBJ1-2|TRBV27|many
TGTGCCAGCAGTTTATCGACAGGGATTGGCTACACCTTC
CASSLSTGIGYTF
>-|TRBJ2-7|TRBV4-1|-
TGCGCCAGCAGCCAAGGGATCAACTACGAGCAGTACTTC
CASSQGINYEQYF
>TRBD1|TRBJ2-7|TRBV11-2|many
TGTGCCAGCAGCTTAGGGGCAGGGGGCATCTACGAGCAGTACTTC
CASSLGAGGIYEQYF
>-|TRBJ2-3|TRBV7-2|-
TGTGTCGAGGTGGGGGGCCCCACGGGGACAGATACGCAGTATTTT
CVEVGGPTGTDTQYF
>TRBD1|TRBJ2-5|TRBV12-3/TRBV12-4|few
TGTGCCAGCAGTCGACCTACAGGGGGAAGGGAGACCCAGTACTTC
CASSRPTGGRETQYF
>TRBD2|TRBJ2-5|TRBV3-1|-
TGTGCCAGCAGCCAACGACTAGCGGGCCAAGAGACCCAGTACTTC
CASSQRLAGQETQYF
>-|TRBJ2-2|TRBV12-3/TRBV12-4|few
TGTGCCAGCAGTTTCAAGTGGGGGAACACCGGGGAGCTGTTTTTT
CASSFKWGNTGELFF
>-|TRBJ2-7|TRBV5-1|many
TGCGCCAGCAGCAACCCTCAGACTTCGGCGGGACACGAGCAGTACTTC
CASSNPQTSAGHEQYF
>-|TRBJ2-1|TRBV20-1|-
TGCAGTGCTAGAGATTGGCGGGGTAGCACCTACAATGAGCAGTTCTTC
CSARDWRGSTYNEQFF
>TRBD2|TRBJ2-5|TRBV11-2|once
TGTGCCAGCAGGGGTATGGGGACTAGCGGGGGCGCAGAGACCCAGTACTTC
CASRGMGTSGGAETQYF
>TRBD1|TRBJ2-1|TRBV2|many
TGTGCCAGCAGTAAAACAGGGGGAGAGGGTGAGCAGTTCTTC
CASSKTGGEGEQFF
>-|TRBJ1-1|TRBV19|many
TGTGCCAGTAGTATAAGGGGACAGAACACTGAAGCTTTCTTT
CASSIRGQNTEAFF
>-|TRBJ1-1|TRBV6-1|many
TGTGCCAGCAGTCGTGCCGCTGAAGCTTTCTTT
CASSRAAEAFF
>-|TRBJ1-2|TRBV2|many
TGTGCCAGCAGTGAAGCGAGATCAAACCGATATGGCTACACCTTC
CASSEARSNRYGYTF
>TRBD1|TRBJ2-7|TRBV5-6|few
TGTGCCAGCAGCTTTCTAGGACAGGGTAAGGCGGGGTCGTACGAGCAGTACTTC
CASSFLGQGKAGSYEQYF
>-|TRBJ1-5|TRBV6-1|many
TGTGCCAGCAGCCACTTATTATACGCAGGCAATCAGCCCCAGCATTTT
CASSHLLYAGNQPQHF
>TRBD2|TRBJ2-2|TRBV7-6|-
TGTGCCAGCAGCTTAGGGCCACTAGCGGGGGCCCCCGGGGAGCTGTTTTTT
CASSLGPLAGAPGELFF
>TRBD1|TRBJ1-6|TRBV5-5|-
TGTGCCAGCAGCTCCGGACAGGGCCAATCACCCCTCCACTTT
CASSSGQGQSPLHF
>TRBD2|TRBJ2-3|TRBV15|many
TGTGCCACCAGCAGAGATCTCCCGACTAGCGGGGACACAGATACGCAGTATTTT
CATSRDLPTSGDTDTQYF
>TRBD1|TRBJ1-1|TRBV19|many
TGTGCCACACGACCGGGACAGGGGGCCCCGAACACTGAAGCTTTCTTT
CATRPGQGAPNTEAFF
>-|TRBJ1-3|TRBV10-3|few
TGTGCCACCTTAAACCCTTATAACGGCTACACCATATATTTT
CATLNPYNGYTIYF
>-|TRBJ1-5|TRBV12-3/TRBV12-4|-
TGTGCCAGCAGCCGGGGGGGACTGTTAAGCAATCAGCCCCAGCATTTT
CASSRGGLLSNQPQHF
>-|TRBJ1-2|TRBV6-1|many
TGTGCCACTTACGTAGGGACCAACTATGGCTACACCTTC
CATYVGTNYGYTF
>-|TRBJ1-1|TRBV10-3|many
TGTGCCATCAGTGATCCCCCAGGGGATAACACTGAAGCTTTCTTT
CAISDPPGDNTEAFF
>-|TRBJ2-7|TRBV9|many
TGTGCCAGCAGCGTAGGCCAGGAGAGCTACGAGCAGTACTTC
CASSVGQESYEQYF
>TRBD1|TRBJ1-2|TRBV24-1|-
TGTGCCACCAGTGAACCAGGAACAGGGGGCTTTGGCTACACCTTC
CATSEPGTGGFGYTF
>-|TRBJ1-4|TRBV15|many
TGTGCCACCAGCAGGAACAAGTTTATTTTTAGGACAGCTAATGAAAAACTGTTTTTT
CATSRNKFIFRTANEKLFF
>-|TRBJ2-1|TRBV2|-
TGTGCCAGCGACTGGACTTTAGGGTTCTTC
CASDWTLGFF
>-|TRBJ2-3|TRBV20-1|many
TGCAGTGCTAGCGGGGGCCCCACAGATACGCAGTATTTT
CSASGGPTDTQYF
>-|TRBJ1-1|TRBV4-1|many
TGCGCCAGCAGCCCCACCCTGCCGGGGAGGGGCACTGAAGCTTTCTTT
CASSPTLPGRGTEAFF
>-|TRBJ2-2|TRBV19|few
TGTGCCAGTAGTATGCTCTGGGCGGTAAACACCGGGGAGCTGTTTTTT
CASSMLWAVNTGELFF
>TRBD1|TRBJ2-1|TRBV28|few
TGTGCCAGCAGTTACCGGGACAGACAGTTCTTC
CASSYRDRQFF
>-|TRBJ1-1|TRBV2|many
TGTGCCAGCAACCGGGGCGCCCTCATGAACACTGAAGCTTTCTTT
CASNRGALMNTEAFF
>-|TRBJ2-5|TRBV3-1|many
TGTGCCAGCAGCCCGAATGGGGGGATGCAAGAGACCCAGTACTTC
CASSPNGGMQETQYF
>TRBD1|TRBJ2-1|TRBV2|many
TGTGCCAGCAGTGAGGGGGACAGGGGGCTGGAGGATGAGCAGTTCTTC
CASSEGDRGLEDEQFF
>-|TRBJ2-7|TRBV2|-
TGTGCCAGCAGCTTAGCGCTTTTCTACGAGCAGTACTTC
CASSLALFYEQYF
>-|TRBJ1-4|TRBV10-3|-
TGTGCCACGAATTACGCAACTAATGAAAAACTGTTTTTT
CATNYATNEKLFF
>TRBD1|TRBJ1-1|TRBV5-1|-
TGCGCCAGCAGCTTAGCCGGGGGGGACAGCATGAACACTGAAGCTTTCTTT
CASSLAGGDSMNTEAFF
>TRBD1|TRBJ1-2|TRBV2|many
TGTGCCAGCAGGGATATCGGACAGGAAATGAATGGCTACACCTTC
CASRDIGQEMNGYTF
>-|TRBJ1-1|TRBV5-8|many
TGTGCCAGCAGCCTATCCGGGAGCGGGAGTGGTGAAGCTTTCTTT
CASSLSGSGSGEAFF
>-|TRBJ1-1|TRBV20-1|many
TGCAGTGCTAGAGATCTGAAGAACACTGAAGCTTTCTTT
CSARDLKNTEAFF
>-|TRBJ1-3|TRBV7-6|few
TGTGCCAGCAGCTTAGGTCCCCCAAACGTTGGAAACACCATATATTTT
CASSLGPPNVGNTIYF
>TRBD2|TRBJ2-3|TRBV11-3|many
TGTGCCAGCAGCTTTGGAGCGGGGGGGGAAGATACGCAGTATTTT
CASSFGAGGEDTQYF
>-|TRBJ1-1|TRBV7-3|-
TGTGCCAGCAGCTTAACGGGGAAAACTGAAGCTTTCTTT
CASSLTGKTEAFF
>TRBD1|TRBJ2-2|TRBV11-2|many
TGTGCCAGCAGCTCGCAGGGGGCCGGGGAGCTGTTTTTT
CASSSQGAGELFF
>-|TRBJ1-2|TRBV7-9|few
TGTGCCAGCAGCTCTAGTGACGAGGCTTTAAATGGCTACACCTTC
CASSSSDEALNGYTF
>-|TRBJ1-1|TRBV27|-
TGTGCCAGCAGTTCCTCCCCACACACTGAAGCTTTCTTT
CASSSSPHTEAFF
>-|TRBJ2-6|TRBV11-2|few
TGTGCCAGCAGCTCGCAGGTGATGGCTGGGGCCAACGTCCTGACTTTC
CASSSQVMAGANVLTF
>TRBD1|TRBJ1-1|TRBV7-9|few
TGTGCCAGCAGCTCCGGACAGGGGGCGGGCACTGAAGCTTTCTTT
CASSSGQGAGTEAFF
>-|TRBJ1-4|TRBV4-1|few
TGCGCCAGCAGCCAAGATAGGCCAGGGCGAAAAGAAAAACTGTTTTTT
CASSQDRPGRKEKLFF
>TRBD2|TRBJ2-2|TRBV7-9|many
TGTGCCAGCAGCTTAGTGGGGACTAGCGGACCTACCGGGGAGCTGTTTTTT
CASSLVGTSGPTGELFF
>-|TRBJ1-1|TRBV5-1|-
TGCGCCAGCAGCCCAGGTTTCCCGAACACTGAAGCTTTCTTT
CASSPGFPNTEAFF
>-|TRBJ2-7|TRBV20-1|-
TGCAGTGCCAGGGACAAGACCTACGAGCAGTACTTC
CSARDKTYEQYF